Listed here are 17 T cell receptor beta chains from one sample, sequenced in a study of Ad26.COV2.S vaccination and SARS-CoV-2 variants. Stated treatment: approximately 18 received Ad26.COV2.S at low or high dose, single or two shots; about 5 received placebo; per-sample allocation not given. Samples analyzed were those drawn on day 63 after the first vaccine or placebo injection. Libraries were prepared by immunoSEQ multiplex PCR; TCRdb keeps only in-frame clonotypes and omits some of them. Here the sample spans roughly 350,000 clones, around nine tenths being singletons. Sequenced here: peripheral blood, sampled in a trial of Ad26.COV2.S vaccine versus placebo. These receptors were obtained from a person aged 18-60 years who received the Ad26.COV2.S COVID-19 vaccine or a placebo.

CDR3 protein: CASSIRDRGHGANVLTF. The CDR3 region has the DNA TGTGCCAGTAGCATCCGGGACAGGGGGCATGGGGCCAACGTCCTGACTTTC. This sequence joins TRBV19 and TRBJ2-6; 12 bases match TRBD1. This CDR3 has 17 residues. The germline V gene has CDR1 LNHDA and CDR2 SQIVND (reference sequence). Trimming cost V 6 bases and J 3 bases; bases outside gene matches: 6.

This sequence joins TRBV6-5 and TRBJ2-1; 9 bases fit TRBD2. Germline values: CDR1 MNHEY, CDR2 SVGAGI. Losses at the gene ends were 0 bases for V and 3 bases for J; bases not matched to a gene: 3. CDR3 size: 16 residues. The CDR3 protein is CASSYSETSGYNEQFF. In nucleotides, the CDR3 is TGTGCCAGCAGTTACTCCGAGACTAGCGGCTACAATGAGCAGTTCTTC.

The V gene is TRBV20-1, the J gene TRBJ2-3, with 8 bases fitting TRBD2. The germline V gene encodes CDR1 DFQATT and CDR2 SNEGSKA (reference sequence). This CDR3 is built from 15 residues. V dropped 6 bases and J dropped 1; count of bases not matched to a gene: 9. The CDR3, as DNA: TGCAGTGCCAGTGAAGCTAGCGGGCGCACAGATACGCAGTATTTT. Its protein is CSASEASGRTDTQYF.

The V call is TRBV18, the J call TRBJ2-3; TRBD2 aligns across 15 bases. This CDR3 region has 17 residues. Unmatched junction bases numbered 6, after V lost 3 bases and J lost 5 bases. The germline V gene encodes CDR1 KGHSH and CDR2 LQKENI. The CDR3 region is CASSPRTSGRAGDTQYF. The CDR3 nucleotides read TGTGCCAGCTCACCGAGGACTAGCGGGAGGGCTGGAGATACGCAGTATTTT.

The rearrangement joins TRBV27 to TRBJ2-1; 14 bases match TRBD2. Losses at the gene ends were 6 bases for V and 5 bases for J; bases not matched to a gene: 6. The CDR3 loop spans 16 amino acids. The germline gives CDR1 MNHEY, CDR2 SMNVEV (reference sequence). The DNA of the CDR3 is TGTGCCAGCAGCCTGGGACTAGCGGGAGTAGACAATGAGCAGTTCTTC. Translation gives CASSLGLAGVDNEQFF.

J is TRBJ2-2 and V is TRBV29-1, with 7 nucleotides matching TRBD2. The CDR3 runs 16 residues. After removal of 6 bases from V and 4 bases from J, the junction contained 14 bases not matched to a gene. Germline V gene sequence: CDR1 SQVTM, CDR2 ANQGSEA. The CDR3 sequence: CSVPLPEGRVTGELFF. CDR3 nucleotide sequence: TGCAGCGTACCCCTCCCTGAGGGGAGGGTCACCGGGGAGCTGTTTTTT.

The rearrangement links TRBV7-2 to TRBJ2-7; 7 bases are a match to TRBD1. The CDR3 consists of 13 residues. The germline CDR1 and CDR2 sequences are SGHTA and FQGNSA. V lost 5 bases and J lost 5; bases outside the gene matches: 6. The CDR3 loop is CASSPDRDHEQYF. CDR3 coding DNA: TGTGCCAGCAGCCCTGACAGGGACCACGAGCAGTACTTC.

This clone turned up a few times. The chain combines TRBV5-1 with TRBJ1-1; 8 nucleotides agree with TRBD1. This CDR3 contains 14 residues. Germline CDR1 is SGHRS and CDR2 is YFSETQ. The V segment lost 0 bases and the J segment 4 bases; nucleotides outside the gene matches: 2. The CDR3 is CASSLGTGITEAFF. The CDR3 DNA sequence: TGCGCCAGCAGCTTGGGGACAGGGATCACTGAAGCTTTCTTT.

The chain uses TRBV27 and TRBJ1-3; D is perhaps TRBD1 (5 bases). V lost 7 bases and J 1 base, leaving 17 bases between the germline ends. The CDR3 runs 16 residues. Germline assignment: CDR1 MNHEY and CDR2 SMNVEV (reference sequence). The DNA of the CDR3 is TGTGCCAGCACCCAATCGGGACCTCGTTCTGGAAACACCATATATTTT. Amino acids: CASTQSGPRSGNTIYF.

The chain couples TRBV6-2 or TRBV6-3 to TRBJ1-1, with a weak D call TRBD1 (6 bases). CDR3 length: 14 residues. CDR1 and CDR2 (germline): MNHEY, SVGEGT. V lost 4 bases to trimming and J lost 0 bases, with 9 bases between them. DNA for the CDR3: TGTGCCAGCAGTTTGACAGGAATGAACACTGAAGCTTTCTTT. This sequence encodes CASSLTGMNTEAFF.

The chain combines TRBV2 with TRBJ2-4; D is possibly TRBD2 (5 bases). There are 16 residues in the CDR3. Germline assignment: CDR1 SNHLY and CDR2 FYNNEI. The ends were cut back, 4 bases at V and 1 base at J, with 14 bases in the middle. CDR3 amino acids: CASSAPERGAKNIQYF. Here the CDR3 DNA reads TGTGCCAGCAGTGCTCCGGAGCGCGGGGCCAAAAACATTCAGTACTTC.

V gene TRBV5-4 combines with J gene TRBJ2-2; 10 bases match TRBD2. From germline, CDR1 is SGHNT and CDR2 YYREEE (reference sequence). This CDR3 region has 16 residues. The V segment lost 0 bases and the J segment 6 bases; nucleotides outside the gene matches: 5. CDR3 in amino acids: CASSLVPSGGAGELFF. The CDR3 region has the DNA TGTGCCAGCAGCTTGGTGCCTAGCGGGGGCGCCGGGGAGCTGTTTTTT.

The chain joins TRBV10-2 to TRBJ2-6, with D perhaps given as TRBD1 or TRBD2 (5 bases each). Germline V gives CDR1 WSHSY, CDR2 SAAADI. This CDR3 has 20 residues. V shed 0 bases and J shed 2 bases, with 20 bases lying between them. CDR3 DNA: TGCGCCAGCAGTGAGTCGAGGGGAAGGCTGACGACTACTGGGGCCAACGTCCTGACTTTC. Translation gives CASSESRGRLTTTGANVLTF.

The chain combines TRBV7-3 with TRBJ2-1; D ambiguous. The CDR3 covers 15 residues. V gave up 4 bases and J gave up 9 bases, with 19 bases separating them. The germline gives CDR1 SGHTA, CDR2 FQGTGA. CDR3 loop: CASSSSPGLVGEQFF. CDR3 nucleotides: TGTGCCAGCAGCTCGTCCCCTGGGCTAGTTGGTGAGCAGTTCTTC.

V usage is TRBV20-1 and J usage is TRBJ1-2, with D unresolved. Trimming took off 8 bases at V and 6 bases at J, with 13 bases between the two ends. CDR3 length: 11 amino acids. Germline V lookup: CDR1 DFQATT, CDR2 SNEGSKA (reference sequence). This CDR3 reads CSTEAGNGYTF. The CDR3 DNA reads as TGCAGTACCGAGGCGGGCAATGGCTACACCTTC.

The chain uses TRBV6-5 and TRBJ1-4; 8 bases map to TRBD1. Trimming took 6 bases from V and 8 from J; bases not matched to a gene: 8. CDR1 and CDR2 from the germline V gene are MNHEY and SVGAGI. This CDR3 has 14 amino acids. The CDR3 reads CASRQDRGGEKLFF. The CDR3 DNA follows: TGTGCCAGCAGACAAGACAGGGGAGGCGAAAAACTGTTTTTT.

This chain connects TRBV10-3 to TRBJ2-1, with D perhaps TRBD2 (5 bases). Trimming pared 1 base from V and 1 base from J, leaving 11 bases between. The CDR3 is made up of 16 amino acids. Germline V lookup: CDR1 ENHRY, CDR2 SYGVKD. CDR3 bases: TGTGCCATCAGTGAGTTGGACTCGAGGTCCTACAATGAGCAGTTCTTC. Translated: CAISELDSRSYNEQFF.